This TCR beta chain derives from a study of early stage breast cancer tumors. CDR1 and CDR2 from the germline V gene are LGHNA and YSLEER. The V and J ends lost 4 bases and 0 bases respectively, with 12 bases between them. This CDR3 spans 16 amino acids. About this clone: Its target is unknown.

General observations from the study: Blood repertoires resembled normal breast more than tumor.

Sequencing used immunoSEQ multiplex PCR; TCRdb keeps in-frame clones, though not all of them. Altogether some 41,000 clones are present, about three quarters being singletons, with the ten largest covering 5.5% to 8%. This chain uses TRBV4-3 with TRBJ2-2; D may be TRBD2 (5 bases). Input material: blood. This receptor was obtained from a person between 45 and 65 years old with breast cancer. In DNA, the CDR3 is TGCGCCAGCAGCCGTCGTTGGGGAGCGAACACCGGGGAGCTGTTTTTT. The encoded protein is CASSRRWGANTGELFF.